These 7 T cell receptor beta chains were all obtained from the same sample, sequenced in a study of cytomegalovirus exposure and HLA in healthy donors. The PCR ran on 60 Vbeta and 13 Jbeta primers. Using immunoSEQ multiplex PCR, the repertoire was profiled, and TCRdb retains in-frame clones only, with some absent. The data contain around 150,000 clones, 76% of them singletons. The material sequenced was PBMCs. Receptor source: a female donor in good health and CMV-seropositive.

The V call is TRBV2, the J call TRBJ1-2; D not certain. V was clipped by 4 bases and J by 0 bases, with 3 bases between them. Germline-derived CDR1 and CDR2 are SNHLY and FYNNEI. This CDR3 has 12 residues. The CDR3 nucleotides read TGTGCCAGCAGTGCGGCTAACTATGGCTACACCTTC. It is translated as CASSAANYGYTF. The whole variable domain, filled in from reference TRBV2 and TRBJ1-2, reads EPEVTQTPSHQVTQMGQEVILRCVPISNHLYFYWYRQILGQKVEFLVSFYNNEISEKSEIFDDQFSVERPDGSNFTLKIRSTKLEDSAMYFCASSAANYGYTFGSGTRLTVV.

The V call is TRBV5-1, the J call TRBJ1-5; a possible D gene is TRBD1 (5 bases). This CDR3 is built from 14 residues. Germline V gene sequence: CDR1 SGHRS, CDR2 YFSETQ. V lost 0 bases, J lost 5 bases, and 9 bases lay in between. The CDR3 protein is CASSLVGQDQPQHF. DNA of the CDR3: TGCGCCAGCAGCTTGGTTGGACAAGATCAGCCCCAGCATTTT.

This clone was detected a few times. This chain uses TRBV4-1 with TRBJ1-3; D is possibly TRBD1 (5 bases). Germline V lookup: CDR1 MGHRA, CDR2 YSYEKL. The CDR3 runs to 15 residues. Trimming shortened V by 4 bases and J by 0 bases, and 10 bases separated the two germline ends. This CDR3 is CASSRTDNSGNTIYF. DNA for the CDR3: TGCGCCAGCAGCCGGACGGACAACTCTGGAAACACCATATATTTT.

The CDR3 spells CASSESQGTVYEQYF. In nucleotides, the CDR3 is TGTGCCAGCAGTGAATCACAGGGGACCGTCTACGAGCAGTACTTC. This chain links TRBV2 with TRBJ2-7, with 7 bases fitting TRBD1. Germline lookup yields CDR1 SNHLY and CDR2 FYNNEI. V was clipped by 2 bases and J by 3 bases; unmatched bases: 7. The CDR3 loop spans 15 amino acids. The full variable domain, with the rest looked up from reference TRBV2 and TRBJ2-7, is EPEVTQTPSHQVTQMGQEVILRCVPISNHLYFYWYRQILGQKVEFLVSFYNNEISEKSEIFDDQFSVERPDGSNFTLKIRSTKLEDSAMYFCASSESQGTVYEQYFGPGTRLTVT.

The V and J genes are TRBV29-1 and TRBJ2-1; 10 nucleotides line up with TRBD2. This CDR3 contains 15 residues. Germline lookup yields CDR1 SQVTM and CDR2 ANQGSEA. Trimming took 2 bases from V and 6 from J; bases not matched to a gene: 7. This chain's CDR3 is CSVEPPLAGVNEQFF. CDR3 DNA: TGCAGCGTTGAACCACCCCTAGCGGGAGTCAATGAGCAGTTCTTC.

The chain uses TRBV5-4 and TRBJ1-4; D might be TRBD1 (6 bases). Germline lookup yields CDR1 SGHNT and CDR2 YYREEE (reference sequence). V was cut by 4 bases and J by 5 bases, with 15 bases left in between. The CDR3 is 15 amino acids. In nucleotides, the CDR3 is TGTGCCAGCAGCGCGACTACAGGGATGAATGAAAAACTGTTTTTT. Its protein is CASSATTGMNEKLFF. The complete variable domain, with remaining parts taken from reference TRBV5-4 and TRBJ1-4, reads ETGVTQSPTHLIKTRGQQVTLRCSSQSGHNTVSWYQQALGQGPQFIFQYYREEENGRGNFPPRFSGLQFPNYSSELNVNALELDDSALYLCASSATTGMNEKLFFGSGTQLSVL.

CDR3 region: CAIRGAGGTQETQYF. The DNA of the CDR3 is TGTGCCATCAGAGGTGCGGGGGGAACCCAAGAGACCCAGTACTTC. V and J are TRBV10-3 and TRBJ2-5, with 8 positions matching TRBD2. After removal of 6 bases from V and 1 base from J, the junction contained 7 bases not matched to a gene. CDR1 is ENHRY and CDR2 is SYGVKD in the germline V gene. This CDR3 spans 15 amino acids.